This T cell receptor (beta chain) was sequenced during a study of blood T cell repertoires in COVID-19. Background on the study: Sites across the United States, Italy and Spain contributed samples from acute and convalescent COVID-19. T cells, B-cell-depleted T cells, or PBMCs provided the cDNA or gDNA that served as material.

The protocol was immunoSEQ multiplex PCR, while the TCRdb copy is restricted to in-frame clones and leaves out a portion. The sample records around 250,000 clones, roughly 82% being singletons. J gave up 4 bases and V 3 bases, and 2 bases lay outside the gene matches. The germline V gene has CDR1 SGHTA and CDR2 FQGNSA. CDR3 length: 15 residues. What was sequenced was peripheral blood. The origin of this receptor is a woman over 75 with COVID-19, enrolled during active disease. This chain links TRBV7-2 with TRBJ1-5, with 11 bases fitting TRBD1. The CDR3 sequence: CASSFWDRGNQPQHF. In DNA, the CDR3 is TGTGCCAGCAGCTTCTGGGACAGGGGGAATCAGCCCCAGCATTTT.